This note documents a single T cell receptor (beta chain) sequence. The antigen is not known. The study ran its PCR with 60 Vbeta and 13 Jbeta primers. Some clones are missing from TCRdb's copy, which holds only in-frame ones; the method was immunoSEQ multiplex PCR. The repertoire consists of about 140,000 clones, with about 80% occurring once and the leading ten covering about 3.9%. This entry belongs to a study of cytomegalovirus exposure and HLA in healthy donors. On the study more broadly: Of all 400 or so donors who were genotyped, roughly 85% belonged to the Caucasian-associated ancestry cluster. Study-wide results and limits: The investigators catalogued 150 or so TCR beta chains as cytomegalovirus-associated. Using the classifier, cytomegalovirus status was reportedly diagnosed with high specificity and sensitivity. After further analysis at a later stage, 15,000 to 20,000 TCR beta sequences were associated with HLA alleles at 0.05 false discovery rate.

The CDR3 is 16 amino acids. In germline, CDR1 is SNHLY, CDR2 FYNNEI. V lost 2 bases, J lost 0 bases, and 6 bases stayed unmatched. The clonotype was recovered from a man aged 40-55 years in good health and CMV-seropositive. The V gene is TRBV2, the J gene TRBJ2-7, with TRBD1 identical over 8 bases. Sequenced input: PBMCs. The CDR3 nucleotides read TGTGCCAGCAGTGAACAGGACAGGGTGAGCTCCTACGAGCAGTACTTC. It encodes CASSEQDRVSSYEQYF.